This T cell receptor (beta chain) was captured in a study of T cell changes during pregnancy in multiple sclerosis. Data came from immunoSEQ multiplex PCR; TCRdb stores just in-frame clones and leaves some out. In the table there are around 60,000 clones, 80% to 90% of which are singletons. Notes on this clone: Mismatch with germline at one junction end may stem from a read error.

This CDR3 contains 14 residues. The germline gives CDR1 GTSNPN, CDR2 SVGIG (reference sequence). This TCR came from a female donor with multiple sclerosis, enrolled in a pregnancy study. Sample: peripheral blood, taken in the first trimester of pregnancy. V gene TRBV30 combines with J gene TRBJ1-1; D gene uncertain. The CDR3 is CVWSVAVRNTEAFF. CDR3 DNA sequence: TGTGTCTGGAGTGTAGCCGTTAGAAACACTGAAGCTTTCTTT.